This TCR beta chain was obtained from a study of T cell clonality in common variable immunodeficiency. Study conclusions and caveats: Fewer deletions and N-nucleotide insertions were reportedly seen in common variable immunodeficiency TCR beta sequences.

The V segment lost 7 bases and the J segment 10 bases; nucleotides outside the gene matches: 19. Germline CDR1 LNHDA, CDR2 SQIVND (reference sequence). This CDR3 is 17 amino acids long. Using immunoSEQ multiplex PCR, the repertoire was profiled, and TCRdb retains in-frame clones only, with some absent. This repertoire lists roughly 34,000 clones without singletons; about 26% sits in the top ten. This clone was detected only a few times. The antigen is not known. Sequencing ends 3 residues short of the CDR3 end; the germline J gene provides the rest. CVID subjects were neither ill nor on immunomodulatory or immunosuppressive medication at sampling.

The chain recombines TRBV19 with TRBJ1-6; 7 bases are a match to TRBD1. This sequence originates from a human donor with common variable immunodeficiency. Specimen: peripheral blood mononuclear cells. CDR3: CASTRDSSNRGNSPLHF. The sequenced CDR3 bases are TGTGCCAGTACCCGGGACAGCTCGAATAGGGGGAACTCACCC.